This is a list of T cell receptor beta chains from one sample in a study of T cells after yellow fever vaccination. TCRdb itself ran the 5' RACE reads through MiXCR, one entry per CDR3 protein. The sample holds 200,000 to 300,000 distinct CDR3 sequences; around 3.5% are singletons and the top ten take around 20%. The material was PBMCs, obtained 15 days after the yellow fever booster vaccination. All receptors come from a man aged 18 to 30 who received the YFV17D yellow fever vaccine. CDR3s include the opening cysteine and the closing phenylalanine or tryptophan. A D gene is named only where the DNA matches it firmly. Each size is once, few, many or a size class.

j_call: TRBJ1-1
clone_size: many
cdr3_length: 14
d_call: .
v_call: TRBV5-1
cdr3_aa: CASSPGQPRTEAFF
cdr3_nt: TGCGCCAGCAGTCCCGGACAGCCGCGCACTGAAGCTTTCTTT

j_call: TRBJ1-1
clone_size: many
cdr3_length: 14
d_call: TRBD1
v_call: TRBV5-1
cdr3_aa: CASSLGGDLTEAFF
cdr3_nt: TGCGCCAGCAGCTTAGGGGGCGACCTCACTGAAGCTTTCTTT

j_call: TRBJ1-2
clone_size: many
cdr3_length: 14
d_call: .
v_call: TRBV9
cdr3_aa: CASKQTGTLYGYTF
cdr3_nt: TGTGCCAGCAAGCAGACGGGTACACTTTATGGCTACACCTTC

j_call: TRBJ2-3
clone_size: many
cdr3_length: 15
d_call: TRBD1
v_call: TRBV6-4
cdr3_aa: CASSDGTGGADTQYF
cdr3_nt: TGTGCCAGCAGTGACGGGACAGGGGGCGCAGATACGCAGTATTTT

j_call: TRBJ1-5
clone_size: many
cdr3_length: 15
d_call: .
v_call: TRBV7-2
cdr3_aa: CASSLGVGGNQPQHF
cdr3_nt: TGTGCCAGCAGCTTAGGGGTGGGAGGCAATCAGCCCCAGCATTTT

j_call: TRBJ2-5
clone_size: many
cdr3_length: 15
d_call: .
v_call: TRBV5-1
cdr3_aa: CASSLVYGTEETQYF
cdr3_nt: TGCGCCAGCAGCTTGGTTTACGGGACTGAAGAGACCCAGTACTTC

j_call: TRBJ1-1
clone_size: many
cdr3_length: 13
d_call: TRBD1
v_call: TRBV6-1
cdr3_aa: CASRGQFNTEAFF
cdr3_nt: TGTGCCAGCAGGGGACAGTTTAACACTGAAGCTTTCTTT

j_call: TRBJ1-4
clone_size: many
cdr3_length: 13
d_call: .
v_call: TRBV7-9
cdr3_aa: CASSLERGEKLFF
cdr3_nt: TGTGCCAGCAGCTTAGAGAGGGGAGAAAAACTGTTTTTT

j_call: TRBJ2-1
clone_size: many
cdr3_length: 15
d_call: TRBD1
v_call: TRBV6-2/TRBV6-3
cdr3_aa: CASSYSGTEYNEQFF
cdr3_nt: TGTGCCAGCAGTTACTCGGGGACAGAATACAATGAGCAGTTCTTC

j_call: TRBJ2-1
clone_size: many
cdr3_length: 14
d_call: .
v_call: TRBV5-1
cdr3_aa: CASKPRASYNEQFF
cdr3_nt: TGCGCCAGCAAACCCCGGGCCTCCTACAATGAGCAGTTCTTC

j_call: TRBJ2-2
clone_size: many
cdr3_length: 14
d_call: .
v_call: TRBV10-1
cdr3_aa: CASSVAGRDGELFF
cdr3_nt: TGCGCCAGCAGTGTGGCAGGGCGGGACGGGGAGCTGTTTTTT

j_call: TRBJ2-3
clone_size: many
cdr3_length: 13
d_call: TRBD2
v_call: TRBV7-2
cdr3_aa: CASSLSGGDTQYF
cdr3_nt: TGTGCCAGCAGTCTTAGCGGGGGTGATACGCAGTATTTT

j_call: TRBJ2-1
clone_size: many
cdr3_length: 12
d_call: TRBD2
v_call: TRBV7-9
cdr3_aa: CASSLTSGEQFF
cdr3_nt: TGTGCCAGCAGTCTTACTAGCGGTGAGCAGTTCTTC

j_call: TRBJ2-5
clone_size: many
cdr3_length: 14
d_call: .
v_call: TRBV20-1
cdr3_aa: CSARDWQAQETQYF
cdr3_nt: TGCAGTGCTAGAGACTGGCAGGCACAAGAGACCCAGTACTTC

j_call: TRBJ1-4
clone_size: many
cdr3_length: 14
d_call: .
v_call: TRBV5-4
cdr3_aa: CASSLAGANEKLFF
cdr3_nt: TGTGCCAGCAGCTTGGCAGGGGCCAATGAAAAACTGTTTTTT

j_call: TRBJ1-1
clone_size: many
cdr3_length: 12
d_call: .
v_call: TRBV5-1
cdr3_aa: CASSLGEGEAFF
cdr3_nt: TGCGCCAGCAGCTTAGGGGAGGGTGAAGCTTTCTTT

j_call: TRBJ1-4
clone_size: many
cdr3_length: 14
d_call: .
v_call: TRBV7-2
cdr3_aa: CASSPRGDVEKLFF
cdr3_nt: TGTGCCAGCAGCCCGCGGGGGGACGTCGAAAAACTGTTTTTT

j_call: TRBJ2-6
clone_size: many
cdr3_length: 16
d_call: .
v_call: TRBV4-3
cdr3_aa: CASSQDSPSGANVLTF
cdr3_nt: TGCGCCAGCAGCCAGGACAGTCCCTCTGGGGCCAACGTCCTGACTTTC

j_call: TRBJ1-5
clone_size: many
cdr3_length: 13
d_call: .
v_call: TRBV6-4
cdr3_aa: CASSAGSNQPQHF
cdr3_nt: TGTGCCAGCAGTGCCGGGAGCAATCAGCCCCAGCATTTT

j_call: TRBJ2-2
clone_size: many
cdr3_length: 12
d_call: .
v_call: TRBV13
cdr3_aa: CASSLPGGELFF
cdr3_nt: TGTGCCAGCAGCCTCCCTGGGGGGGAGCTGTTTTTT

j_call: TRBJ1-6
clone_size: few
cdr3_length: 13
d_call: TRBD1
v_call: TRBV20-1
cdr3_aa: CSARGQANSPLHF
cdr3_nt: TGCAGTGCCCGTGGACAGGCTAATTCACCCCTCCACTTT

j_call: TRBJ1-1
clone_size: many
cdr3_length: 12
d_call: TRBD1
v_call: TRBV29-1
cdr3_aa: CSAGTGHTEAFF
cdr3_nt: TGCAGCGCCGGGACAGGACACACTGAAGCTTTCTTT

j_call: TRBJ1-2
clone_size: many
cdr3_length: 13
d_call: TRBD1
v_call: TRBV19
cdr3_aa: CACRDRGSVGYTF
cdr3_nt: TGTGCCTGCCGGGACAGGGGTTCTGTTGGCTACACCTTC

j_call: TRBJ1-1
clone_size: many
cdr3_length: 16
d_call: TRBD1
v_call: TRBV5-1
cdr3_aa: CASSPTQRQGDAEAFF
cdr3_nt: TGCGCCAGCAGCCCCACGCAGAGACAGGGCGACGCTGAAGCTTTCTTT